Reported below is one TCR beta chain. The method was immunoSEQ multiplex PCR; TCRdb's version includes in-frame clones alone and lacks a portion of them. Of around 98,000 clones listed, 80% to 95% are singletons. The data are from a study of Tregs in tolerant kidney transplant recipients. Trimming removed 3 bases from V and 4 bases from J, with 12 bases in between. Germline V CDR1 and CDR2: SEHNR, FQNEAQ (reference sequence). CDR3 length: 14 amino acids. Unstimulated Tregs (CD4+CD25+CD127-) and CD4+CD25- non-Tregs were sorted from PBMCs. The sequence came from a human donor who received a combined kidney and bone marrow transplant. The sequencing used CD4+ T cells from blood, collected before the transplant. The V gene is TRBV7-9, the J gene TRBJ1-1; weak D call: TRBD1 (6 bases). DNA for the CDR3: TGTGCCAGCAGCTTCGCAGGGGACGCCACTGAAGCTTTCTTT. It specifies CASSFAGDATEAFF.